This T cell receptor (beta chain) was captured in a study of shared clonotypes between healthy human individuals. Recent vaccinations or acute infections were absent in the healthy HIV-negative adult donors. The protocol was immunoSEQ multiplex PCR, while the TCRdb copy is restricted to in-frame clones and leaves out a portion. The sample shows over 700,000 clones, approximately 72% of them seen only once. The sample was memory CD4+ T cells sorted from blood. Subset of the sample: CD45RA-negative fraction. This TCR derives from a woman between 25 and 40 years old in good health.

The CDR3: CASSEVWGDQPQHF. Written as DNA, the CDR3 is TGTGCCAGCAGTGAAGTGTGGGGGGATCAGCCCCAGCATTTT. J is TRBJ1-5 and V is TRBV6-1, with D tentatively TRBD1 (5 bases). This CDR3 region has 14 residues. Germline V lookup: CDR1 MNHNS, CDR2 SASEGT. Deletions cut 1 base from V and 5 bases from J, with 9 bases between.